The subject of this entry is one T cell receptor beta chain. In this sample, this clone turned up a few times. What this receptor recognizes is not known. No base-level quality is on record; no much larger clone is a single base apart. This entry is derived from a study of cytomegalovirus exposure and HLA in healthy donors (dated by TCRdb to 2017 to 2019). In the study overall: According to an earlier analysis of around 600 of the donors, about 179 million T cells yielded roughly 110 million unique TCR beta sequences and 276 Gb of sequence data. To predict cytomegalovirus infection status, the study combined high-throughput TCR immunosequencing, statistical association of individual TCRs with disease status, and machine learning. Alongside the repertoire data, information on donor age, sex, ethnicity and CMV serostatus was compiled. The number of typed donors differed by locus: about 620-640 for A, B, C, DRB1 and DQB1; some 500 for DQA1; 600 to 610 for DPA1; and around 470 for DPB1. The later analysis used no new phenotypic data to find candidate immune exposures, relying instead on TCR beta sequences and their occurrence across donors. To study patterns of TCR occurrence, a later analysis re-analyzed previously published TCR beta repertoires from hundreds of donors and added high-resolution HLA genotyping. The study aimed to test whether signatures of past pathogen exposure could be identified by cataloging public T cell receptors. Across some 400 genotyped donors of the cohort, an average of approximately 200,000 unique TCR beta nucleotide sequences per donor were sequenced, and approximately 17% of those sequences were non-productive. In a later genetic analysis, genome-wide SNP genotypes for about 55% of the roughly 700 donors were used, and that subset was treated as a discovery cohort. HLA typing covered class I and class II loci at four-digit resolution. An earlier analysis of roughly 600 of the donors used high-throughput TCR beta sequencing to judge whether each TCR beta V gene segment behaved as functional or pseudogenic. About 5 DR-DQ haplotypes were handled as single units for association and clustering, since linkage in the cohort was strong. All discovery cohort repertoires had been generated using a single sequencing platform. Using immunosequencing, the study profiled T cell repertoires from fewer than 850 subjects and related those repertoires to cytomegalovirus serostatus. Of the approximately 400 genotyped donors, around 81% fell in the genetic ancestry cluster associated with self-reported Caucasian donors. Roughly 300 gigabases of sequencing data and tens of millions of unique TCR sequences were included in an early release covering roughly 600 HLA-typed donors. Along with the approximately 620-subject first cohort, a separate validation cohort of over a hundred different subjects was used. Here is what the overall study found, with its caveats: At a false discovery rate of 0.05, a later analysis linked about 16,000 TCR beta sequences to specific HLA alleles. In this cohort, only TCR beta chains were sequenced, and detectable features were limited by the absence of alpha or paired-chain data. A few of the identified cytomegalovirus-associated TCR beta chains were confirmed in vitro to be specific for cytomegalovirus antigens. The presence/absence analyses assumed that sequencing depth was roughly uniform across donors, and that assumption may not be true. About 17 rarely observed V segments, including chromosome 9 orphons, were excluded from the earlier analysis of 550 to 700 of the donors because counts were too low. Most CMV-associated TCR beta chains appeared to be HLA-restricted in a later analysis, and the HLA associations seemed to be driven largely by CMV exposure. The study gave a list of roughly 150 TCR beta chains associated with cytomegalovirus. Broadly in line with IMGT annotations, most TCR beta V segments showed up in productive rearrangements about 87% or about 30% of the time in an earlier analysis of about 500 of the donors. In a later analysis, the rate of TCR association differed among HLA loci, with DRB1 alleles having the most associated TCRs and HLA-C alleles having the fewest. Immune exposure information for the cohort was limited to CMV serostatus. HLA typing was unavailable for some donors at each locus, so association tests used only the typed subset. Because the 87-base-pair reads could not distinguish some IMGT-functional V segments, including TRBV6-2 and TRBV6-3, those segments were excluded. Linkage disequilibrium might explain the correlated functional status among segregating V segments, but an unknown experimental factor could not be excluded. A further reported finding was that TCR beta sequences accurately predicted the HLA-A and HLA-B alleles for most subjects in the first cohort. Assigning TCR associations to individual alleles was difficult when HLA alleles, especially DR and DQ, strongly co-occurred. A later genetic analysis associated a missense DCLRE1C variant with V-gene and J-gene trimming of TCR beta chains, and an independent cohort replicated the association. In both the original and validation cohorts, the classifier was reported to diagnose cytomegalovirus status with high specificity and sensitivity. A cluster of highly shared sequence variants was judged likely to represent a technical artifact of the sequencing pipeline. In a later genetic analysis, fewer N-insertions in productive TCRs were reported among donors in an Asian-associated ancestry cluster than the roughly 700-donor mean. Across donors, most TCR sequences were observed very rarely, whereas some public TCRs were present in many individuals. Several of the top co-occurrence clusters appeared to be linked to parvovirus B19, influenza, CMV and Epstein-Barr virus, according to a later analysis. The authors suggested that the approach could potentially be extended to other disease states and immunological phenotypes. In a later analysis, HLA-associated TCR beta chains showed more clonal expansion and lower generation probabilities than non-associated chains that were equally common.

Libraries came from the immunoSEQ multiplex PCR assay. For the multiplex PCR, a mixture combining 60 forward primers for TCR Vbeta segments and 13 reverse primers for TCR Jbeta segments was used. The CDR3 region of rearranged TCR beta genes was amplified from genomic DNA by a multiplex PCR assay. The Illumina HiSeq System was used to sequence the amplified TCR beta libraries as 87-base-pair reads. The original pipeline was this. A later analysis tallied 75 million to 95 million unique TCR beta chains across the 660 or so repertoires, and some 10 million of those chains were shared by two or more donors. To remove PCR and sequencing errors, raw reads were error-corrected and collapsed into unique sequences using a nearest-neighbor algorithm that merged closely related sequences. To assign V, D and J gene segments, CDR3 sequences were aligned to IMGT reference sequences. For a sequence to be retained, at least a six-nucleotide match to both a V gene segment and a J gene segment was required. Rearrangements were called productive when the CDR3 lacked stop codons and stayed in frame with V and J; all others were non-productive. Following IMGT convention, CDR3 was defined as the stretch from the second conserved V-encoded cysteine to the conserved J-encoded phenylalanine. The earlier analysis of about 530 of the donors excluded any sequence lacking an unambiguous match to a single V gene segment. In an earlier analysis of a few hundred of the donors, a V segment was called functional when productive rearrangements were above 56.7%, and segregating when the standard deviation between donors exceeded 5%. To diagnose cytomegalovirus status from the catalog of TCR beta chain sequences, a statistical classification framework was built. A later analysis assigned V and J genes by comparing TCR nucleotide sequences with IMGT/GENE-DB human TR gene sequences. A later analysis assigned CDR3 sequences and most-parsimonious VDJ recombination scenarios with the TCRdist pipeline. In a later analysis, every TCR beta chain was defined by the combination of its CDR3 amino acid sequence and its V-gene family, and reads without a unique V-gene family were dropped. A later analysis removed over 500 highly shared, low-generation-probability nucleotide sequences to deal with suspected cross-contamination and a sequencing artifact. In a later analysis, a clonal expansion index was calculated for each public chain from normalized within-repertoire ranks of inferred template counts. A later analysis computed generation probabilities with a VDJ recombination model fitted to out-of-frame rearrangements, and checked the results against IGoR. In a later analysis, hypergeometric tests were used to score TCR-TCR, TCR-HLA and TCR-CMV co-occurrence, with a repertoire-size bias correction applied to TCR pairs. In a later analysis, false discovery rates were estimated by permuting HLA or CMV assignments 20 times. In a later analysis, co-occurring TCRs were grouped using DBSCAN, with TCRdist sequence similarity added in when clustering inside HLA-allele-positive subsets. For co-occurrence clustering, repertoires with fewer than 30,000 or more than 120,000 public chains were excluded, along with 5 or 6 repertoires with anomalous nucleotide sharing. The clones in this table, taken by TCRdb from immuneACCESS, are in-frame only. Not every clone is retained; where verified, under half of the shortfall comes from an unresolved V gene, and the cause of the rest is unknown. That table is the source of V, J and clone size, and D and trimming were worked out from the DNA. The sample records under 130,000 clones, 75% to 90% of which are singletons. Around 6.9% of the sample lies in the top ten.

The cohort was made up of hundreds of healthy bone marrow donors. At the time of sampling, all cohort members were nominally healthy, though unrecorded immune exposures were likely present. The donor was CMV seropositive and was included in the group of approximately 310 seropositive cohort members. A peripheral blood sample was collected from each donor, and TCR beta sequencing was performed on peripheral blood mononuclear cells. The Qiagen DNeasy Blood Extraction Kit was used to extract genomic DNA from the blood cell samples. Including the terminal cysteine and phenylalanine, the CDR3 comprises 13 residues. Of all the DNA, just the CDR3 is kept, 39 bases in frame from base 1. V is pared back by 2 bases and J by 1 base, with 6 bases lying between the germline termini. Per the germline V gene (reference sequence), SGHNT is the CDR1 and YYREEE is the CDR2.

Rearrangement joined TRBV5-4 to TRBJ1-1; confidence is insufficient to name the D gene. Material for sequencing was PBMCs. This sequence was found in a man between 25 and 39 years old in good health and CMV-seropositive. Read as DNA, the sequence is TGTGCCAGCAGCTTTACAGAGAACACTGAAGCTTTCTTT. Its protein product is CASSFTENTEAFF.